This TCR beta chain was retrieved from a study of human T cells and chemical hapten exposure (dated by TCRdb to 2020 to 2023). Background for the entire study: Libraries were combined into a pool for sequencing, and differences in TCR yield between samples came mainly from small differences in library volumes within the pool. This study followed changes in the peripheral blood TCR repertoire in vivo during primary and secondary sensitization of alopecia patients to the hapten diphenylcyclopropenone (DPC). From each blood RNA sample, both TCR alpha and TCR beta chains were sequenced.

The time point label corresponds to: healthy volunteer bleed at 2 weeks. Total RNA was extracted from unfractionated whole blood collected in Tempus Blood RNA tubes. A few healthy volunteers were used as TCR sequencing controls and were bled at day 0, 2 weeks and 6 weeks. Libraries were constructed by RACE. TCRdb records NextSeq 500 as the sequencer. During library preparation, unique molecular identifiers were attached to individual cDNA molecules so that TCRs could be counted in a quantitative, reproducible way. On the authors' methods: A median of approximately 96,000 TCRs per sample was observed, with a range of about 23,224 to 690,600. The Decombinator software suite was used to annotate the V, J and CDR3 of the TCR reads. For the PS versus PT1 abundance plots, all samples were subsampled to the same number of TCRs (28,000). TCRs were defined as expanded if absent before sensitization and observed at least eight times at the 2-week time point. TCRdb itself trimmed the public reads at Q25 with fastp, ran MiXCR and retained productive beta chains. Rows with one shared CDR3 protein collapse into an entry with the most common genes and DNA. The V and J calls come from TCRdb's annotation, not from the publication. The sample includes 100,000 to 150,000 distinct CDR3 sequences, with roughly 9% observed a single time. The top ten clonotypes cover roughly 1.8% of the sample.

In its sample, this clonotype was seen many times. The antigen it recognizes is unknown. Per-base qualities were not stored, and no clone one base away is much larger. The junction shows trimming of 4 bases on V and 6 bases on J, plus 16 bases between the germline ends. There are 15 amino acids in the CDR3, from cysteine to phenylalanine inclusive. The read is trimmed to its CDR3 DNA, 45 bases read in frame from base 1. According to the germline V gene, CDR1 reads SGHRS and CDR2 reads YFSETQ. Broader findings and caveats from the paper: Repeated subsampling changed both the strength of the expansion versus patch-test correlation and the threshold at which that correlation became significant. DPC sensitization did not change how many TCRs were above 1 in 1000 frequency, and no evidence was found of alterations in global repertoire structure.

The origin of this receptor is a male donor in good health. Some clones in this sample may be carry-over from other donors' samples. The rearrangement joined TRBV5-1 to TRBJ2-2, with TRBD1 tentatively as D gene (6 bases match). Sequencing used whole blood. Here the CDR3 is given as CASSPAQGLAGELFF. The base sequence is TGCGCCAGCAGCCCCGCCCAGGGGTTAGCCGGGGAGCTGTTTTTT. The full variable domain, completed from the reference TRBV5-1 and TRBJ2-2 proteins outside the CDR3, reads KAGVTQTPRYLIKTRGQQVTLSCSPISGHRSVSWYQQTPGQGLQFLFEYFSETQRNKGNFPGRFSGRQFSNSRSEMNVSTLELGDSALYLCASSPAQGLAGELFFGEGSRLTVL.